This T cell receptor beta chain was identified during a study of blood T cell repertoires in COVID-19. Study as a whole: There were acute and convalescent COVID-19 samples, and they came from the United States, Italy and Spain. T cells, B-cell-depleted T cells, or PBMCs supplied cDNA or gDNA.

In germline, CDR1 is SGHVS, CDR2 FQNEAQ. With 5 bases clipped from V and 7 bases from J, the junction kept 12 bases outside the gene matches. The CDR3 is made up of 16 amino acids. Sequencing was performed with immunoSEQ multiplex PCR; in TCRdb, only in-frame clones are kept and a portion is missing. The sample lists 65,000 to 70,000 clones, 80% to 90% seen once, with less than 10% in the top ten. This TCR was recovered from a human donor in a cohort sampled during active COVID-19. The sample consisted of peripheral blood. This chain uses TRBV7-8 with TRBJ2-1; TRBD2 matches 9 bases. DNA of the CDR3: TGTGCCAGCAGCGCGAAGGTAGCGGGAGCAAGGAATGAGCAGTTCTTC. This encodes CASSAKVAGARNEQFF.